What follows are 27 T cell receptor beta chains derived from one specimen sequenced in a study of blood T cell repertoires in COVID-19. TCRdb's copy holds only in-frame clones and misses some; the assay was immunoSEQ multiplex PCR. Counted here are 100,000 to 150,000 clones, about 74% occurring once; the ten biggest clones make up 5.5%. Sequencing was done on a sample of peripheral blood. The source is a man between 60 and 75 years old with acute or convalescent COVID-19.

The chain links TRBV9 to TRBJ2-5; D unclear. The germline V and J ends were trimmed by 0 bases and 0 bases, with 12 bases remaining between them. This CDR3 has 16 residues. Germline V CDR1 and CDR2: SGDLS, YYNGEE. CDR3: CASSVAPLQNQETQYF. The CDR3 DNA reads as TGTGCCAGCAGCGTAGCCCCGTTACAAAACCAAGAGACCCAGTACTTC.

This chain connects TRBV6-6 to TRBJ1-1; tentatively, D is TRBD1 (6 bases). CDR1 MNHNY and CDR2 SVGAGI come from the germline V gene (reference sequence). The CDR3 runs to 11 residues. Trimming stripped 6 bases from V and 8 bases from J, with 10 bases between. Here the CDR3 reads CASRRQAEAFF. The CDR3 DNA reads as TGTGCCAGCAGGCGACAGGCAGAAGCTTTCTTT.

The rearrangement joins TRBV9 to TRBJ1-1; TRBD1 agrees at 8 bases. Germline trimming cut 4 bases from V and 7 bases from J; bases unmatched to any gene: 15. Per the germline V gene, CDR1 is SGDLS and CDR2 is YYNGEE. This CDR3 is 16 amino acids long. CDR3 protein: CASSQGQGPGVGEAFF. The CDR3 DNA is TGTGCCAGCAGCCAAGGACAGGGCCCCGGAGTAGGTGAAGCTTTCTTT.

The gene calls are TRBV7-3 and TRBJ1-6, with D possibly being TRBD1 (6 bases). Germline CDR1 reads SGHTA; CDR2 reads FQGTGA. The CDR3 contains 16 residues. Trimming took 5 bases from V and 7 from J, leaving 18 bases between them. The CDR3 loop reads CASSPNPAGVNSPLHF. In DNA, the CDR3 is TGTGCCAGCAGCCCAAACCCGGCAGGGGTAAATTCACCCCTCCACTTT.

V usage is TRBV5-5 and J usage is TRBJ1-2; a possible D gene is TRBD1 (6 bases). CDR1 is SGHKS and CDR2 is YYEKEE in the germline V gene (reference sequence). Trimming removed 0 bases from V and 4 bases from J, with 10 bases in between. The CDR3 length is 14 residues. The CDR3 nucleotides are TGTGCCAGCAGCTTGGATGGGGGCGTCTATGGCTACACCTTC. It specifies CASSLDGGVYGYTF.

The count of this clone is one. The rearrangement links TRBV4-1 to TRBJ2-7; 9 nucleotides agree with TRBD2. There are 14 residues in the CDR3. Trimming removed 4 bases from V and 4 bases from J; junction bases left unmatched: 5. Germline CDR1 reads MGHRA; CDR2 reads YSYEKL. For the CDR3, the DNA is TGCGCCAGCAGCCTACGACTAGCGGAATACGAGCAGTACTTC. Translation: CASSLRLAEYEQYF.

This chain's CDR3 is CASSPKAFLRTLYEQYF. The CDR3 nucleotides are TGTGCCAGCAGCCCTAAGGCCTTCTTAAGGACACTCTACGAGCAGTACTTC. The chain employs TRBV28 and TRBJ2-7, with D possibly being TRBD1 (5 bases). CDR3 length equals 17 residues. V was pared by 6 bases and J by 3 bases, with 24 bases between. Germline assignment: CDR1 MDHEN and CDR2 SYDVKM.

The V gene is TRBV6-5, the J gene TRBJ1-1; D call uncertain. The germline gives CDR1 MNHEY, CDR2 SVGAGI. Trimming shortened V by 6 bases and J by 6 bases, and 14 bases separated the two germline ends. The CDR3 totals 13 residues. The CDR3 coding sequence is TGTGCCAGCAGGATTCAGGCGTATTCTGAAGCTTTCTTT. Protein: CASRIQAYSEAFF.

This clone was seen only a few times. The rearrangement uses TRBV6-1 and TRBJ1-2, with D tentatively TRBD1 (6 bases). Per the germline V gene, CDR1 is MNHNS and CDR2 is SASEGT. The germline V and J ends were trimmed by 2 bases and 1 base, with 11 bases remaining between them. This CDR3 spans 15 amino acids. The CDR3, as DNA: TGTGCCAGCAGTGAAACGGGACACAATAACTATGGCTACACCTTC. It specifies CASSETGHNNYGYTF.

In its sample, this clone was seen once. V usage is TRBV25-1 and J usage is TRBJ2-2; TRBD1 aligns across 7 bases. Germline V gene sequence: CDR1 MGHDK, CDR2 SYGVNS. After removal of 2 bases from V and 7 bases from J, the junction contained 7 bases not matched to a gene. CDR3 size: 15 residues. In nucleotides, the CDR3 is TGTGCCAGCAGTGAACCGAGAGGGGGCCACGGGGAGCTGTTTTTT. This translates into CASSEPRGGHGELFF.

The chain couples TRBV13 to TRBJ2-7; 10 bases fit TRBD1. Germline loops: CDR1 PRHDT, CDR2 FYEKMQ (reference sequence). Trimming cost V 2 bases and J 2 bases; bases outside gene matches: 3. This CDR3 contains 15 residues. CDR3 sequence (DNA): TGTGCCAGCAGCTTAAGGGACAGGGGACCCTACGAGCAGTACTTC. It codes for CASSLRDRGPYEQYF.

This clone was detected once. The chain uses TRBV11-3 and TRBJ2-1, with D tentatively TRBD2 (5 bases). The V gene lost 5 bases and the J gene lost 6 bases, with 20 bases spanning the gap. The CDR3 runs to 16 residues. Germline assignment: CDR1 SGHNT and CDR2 YENEEA. The CDR3: CASSPISRGRLNEQFF. The CDR3 DNA is TGTGCCAGCAGCCCTATTTCCCGCGGGCGACTCAATGAGCAGTTCTTC.

This clone was seen a few times. For the CDR3, the DNA is TGTGCCTGGAAACTAGTAAGACAAGAGACCCAGTACTTC. This encodes CAWKLVRQETQYF. The genes are TRBV30 and TRBJ2-5, with D possibly TRBD2 on 5 matching bases. V was trimmed by 4 bases and J by 2 bases, leaving 11 bases between them. The germline CDR1 and CDR2 sequences are GTSNPN and SVGIG (reference sequence). The CDR3 is 13 amino acids.

J is TRBJ1-2 and V is TRBV18; the D is unclear. V lost 2 bases and J lost 3, with 7 bases in between. CDR1 is KGHSH and CDR2 is LQKENI in the germline V gene. The CDR3 extends over 13 amino acids. The CDR3 DNA follows: TGTGCCAGCTCACCAACAGTTGACTATGGCTACACCTTC. Protein sequence: CASSPTVDYGYTF.

The V call is TRBV18, the J call TRBJ1-1; weak D call: TRBD1 (5 bases). Germline V lookup: CDR1 KGHSH, CDR2 LQKENI. With 2 bases removed from V and 3 bases from J, the gap between germline ends came to 16 bases. The CDR3 consists of 16 residues. CDR3 coding DNA: TGTGCCAGCTCACCAGGAGGGACGACGAGGGACACTGAAGCTTTCTTT. It codes for CASSPGGTTRDTEAFF.

The V and J genes are TRBV3-1 (or the pseudogene TRBV3-2) and TRBJ1-2, with 9 bases that match TRBD1. CDR1 and CDR2 (germline): LGHDT, YNNKEL (reference sequence). CDR3 length: 15 amino acids. After removal of 4 bases from V and 3 bases from J, the junction contained 6 bases not matched to a gene. CDR3 nucleotides: TGTGCCAGCAGCCCTTGGACAGGGGTGGACTATGGCTACACCTTC. It yields the protein CASSPWTGVDYGYTF.

This clone was detected once. The chain employs TRBV23-1 and TRBJ1-2, with TRBD1 matching 12 bases. TRBV23-1 is known as an ORF, though its function is uncertain. With 4 bases clipped from V and 8 bases from J, the junction kept 11 bases outside the gene matches. The CDR3 has 16 residues. Here the CDR3 DNA reads TGCGCCAGCAGTCTAGGGGGACAGGGGGCCCCTCGGGGCTACACCTTC. Translating it yields CASSLGGQGAPRGYTF.

V is TRBV10-1 and J is TRBJ2-7, with 12 positions matching TRBD2. This CDR3 has 16 amino acids. V lost 2 bases and J lost 3; bases outside the gene matches: 5. CDR1 and CDR2 (germline): WNHNN, SYGVQD (reference sequence). In DNA form, the CDR3 reads TGCGCCAGCAGTGAGAGGGCTAGCGGGAGGGTCTACGAGCAGTACTTC. It codes for CASSERASGRVYEQYF.

This clone was recorded only once. The V call is TRBV6-5, the J call TRBJ1-5, with 8 bases fitting TRBD1. The V gene end was trimmed by 7 bases and the J gene end by 3 bases; junction bases not matched to a gene: 2. Germline V gene data show CDR1 as MNHEY and CDR2 as SVGAGI. The length of the CDR3 is 13 residues. CDR3 in amino acids: CASKGQVNQPQHF. The DNA for the CDR3 is TGTGCCAGCAAGGGACAGGTCAATCAGCCCCAGCATTTT.

The rearrangement joins TRBV6-2 or TRBV6-3 to TRBJ1-2; D ambiguous. V was cut by 5 bases and J by 4 bases, with 17 bases left in between. Germline values: CDR1 MNHEY, CDR2 SVGEGT. The CDR3 length is 15 residues. CDR3 sequence (DNA): TGTGCCAGCAGTCCCCCTAAAAGCCGATTCTATGGCTACACCTTC. Its protein is CASSPPKSRFYGYTF.

This clone was seen a single time. The chain carries TRBV5-6 and TRBJ2-1; 10 nucleotides match TRBD2. The CDR3 is made up of 16 amino acids. V gave up 1 base and J gave up 8 bases; unmatched junction bases: 9. Germline lookup yields CDR1 SGHDT and CDR2 YYEEEE. The CDR3 DNA sequence: TGTGCCAGCAGCTTGAGCCTAGCGGGAGCTTTAGATGAGCAGTTCTTC. As protein: CASSLSLAGALDEQFF.

The V call is TRBV11-2, the J call TRBJ2-3; a weak D match, TRBD1 (5 bases). CDR1 is SGHAT and CDR2 is FQNNGV in the germline V gene. V was clipped by 2 bases and J by 3 bases, with 9 bases between them. This CDR3 spans 14 amino acids. CDR3 nucleotides: TGTGCCAGCAGCTTATTAGGGGCTACAGATACGCAGTATTTT. Residues: CASSLLGATDTQYF.

V is TRBV6-1 and J is TRBJ1-1; TRBD1 matches at 7 bases. The CDR3 has 14 amino acids. CDR1 is MNHNS and CDR2 is SASEGT in the germline V gene. The junction had 9 bases not matched to a gene; V was cut back by 3 bases and J by 8 bases. The CDR3 spells CASSDLDRVGEAFF. In DNA form, the CDR3 reads TGTGCCAGCAGTGACCTCGACAGGGTGGGAGAAGCTTTCTTT.

The chain couples TRBV6-5 to TRBJ1-4; D possibly corresponds to TRBD1 (5 bases). CDR3 size: 15 residues. Germline assignment: CDR1 MNHEY and CDR2 SVGAGI. Trimming removed 6 bases at V and 3 bases at J, with 14 bases between. DNA of the CDR3: TGTGCCAGCAGCCGAAACAGGACCCCTAATGAAAAACTGTTTTTT. The encoded protein is CASSRNRTPNEKLFF.

Concerning this clone: This same CDR3 is encoded by further DNA sequences in the sample. CDR3 DNA: TGTGCCAGCAGTGACAGGGGGAGAACAGATACGCAGTATTTT. Residues: CASSDRGRTDTQYF. The chain joins TRBV6-1 to TRBJ2-3; TRBD1 matches 7 bases. The germline gives CDR1 MNHNS, CDR2 SASEGT. J gave up 3 bases and V 3 bases, and 3 bases lay outside the gene matches. The CDR3 length is 14 residues.

This clone was detected only a few times. The V and J genes are TRBV27 and TRBJ1-6, with TRBD1 as a possible D gene (5 bases). The V end was cut by 3 bases, the J end by 7 bases, with 16 bases between. Germline loops: CDR1 MNHEY, CDR2 SMNVEV (reference sequence). The CDR3 totals 16 residues. CDR3 loop: CASSFKAGWSNSPLHF. DNA for the CDR3: TGTGCCAGCAGTTTTAAGGCAGGGTGGTCCAATTCACCCCTCCACTTT.

The chain employs TRBV19 and TRBJ2-5, with 8 bases lining up with TRBD2. CDR1 and CDR2 (germline): LNHDA, SQIVND (reference sequence). The V gene end was trimmed by 4 bases and the J gene end by 4 bases; junction bases not matched to a gene: 11. The CDR3 loop spans 16 amino acids. The chain's CDR3 is CASSKGGTRIGETQYF. CDR3 DNA: TGTGCCAGTAGTAAGGGCGGGACTAGGATTGGAGAGACCCAGTACTTC.